These 22 T cell receptor beta chains came from one sample sequenced in a study of molecular identifiers for immune sequencing clone quantification (dated by TCRdb to between 2017 and 2018). Library preparation was by PCR. The sequencer was an Illumina HiSeq 4000. The public reads were reprocessed in TCRdb via fastp at Q25 and MiXCR, keeping in-frame beta chains. Rows with a matching CDR3 protein are joined into one entry that keeps the most common DNA and genes. In all, the sample holds more than 450,000 distinct CDR3 sequences, and around 21% of those were seen once. The ten largest clones capture approximately 0.8% of the sample. The source material was naive CD8+ T cells from blood, with Jurkat cell RNA spiked in. What this sample's cell subset or site label stands for: FACS-sorted CD8+CD4-CCR7+CD45RA+ naive T cells. These receptors were obtained from a human donor in good health. Some libraries in this study had Jurkat cell RNA spiked in.

This clonotype was counted at least ten times. The V and J genes are TRBV6-2 or TRBV6-3 and TRBJ2-1; TRBD1 matches at 7 bases. The CDR3 extends over 16 amino acids. V was pared by 0 bases and J by 0 bases, with 2 bases of the junction left unmatched. Germline V gives CDR1 MNHEY, CDR2 SVGEGT. The CDR3 region has the DNA TGTGCCAGCAGTTACTCCCGGGACAGCTCCTACAATGAGCAGTTCTTC. Translation gives CASSYSRDSSYNEQFF.

CDR3 nucleotides: TGTGCCAGCAGCCAAGAGATTGGAAGCGGGGGGGCCGGGGAGCTGTTTTTT. Translation: CASSQEIGSGGAGELFF. The chain uses TRBV3-2 and TRBJ2-2; TRBD2, the D gene given by the table, was not confirmed from the DNA. TRBV3-2 is a pseudogene locus. The length of the CDR3 is 17 residues.

This clonotype was counted at least ten times. V is TRBV4-3 and J is TRBJ1-3, with a tentative D call TRBD1 (5 bases). The CDR3 spans 15 residues. The V gene's germline CDR1 is LGHNA and CDR2 YSLEER. V dropped 1 base and J dropped 0 bases, with 7 bases sitting between them. CDR3 amino acids: CASSQGGGSGNTIYF. The CDR3, as DNA: TGCGCCAGCAGCCAAGGGGGCGGCTCTGGAAACACCATATATTTT.

At least ten counts were recorded for this clonotype. CDR3 bases: TGTGCCAGTAGTATGGGGACTAGAGGGCCAACGACCCAGTACTTC. It codes for CASSMGTRGPTTQYF. The V and J genes are TRBV19 and TRBJ2-5, with 8 bases that match TRBD2. CDR1 and CDR2 (germline): LNHDA, SQIVND (reference sequence). The V and J ends lost 3 bases and 7 bases, in that order; junction bases with no gene match: 10. The CDR3 totals 15 residues.

This clonotype was observed a few times. The CDR3: CASGPSGAYEQYF. CDR3 nucleotides: TGTGCTAGCGGCCCGTCGGGAGCCTACGAGCAGTACTTC. The chain carries TRBV7-7 and TRBJ2-7; weak D call: TRBD2 (6 bases). The CDR3 extends over 13 amino acids. Per the germline V gene, CDR1 is SSHAT and CDR2 is FNYEAQ (reference sequence).

The chain couples TRBV6-2 or TRBV6-3 to TRBJ2-1; D might be TRBD2 (6 bases). The CDR3 covers 17 residues. Deletions cut 5 bases from V and 5 bases from J, with 22 bases between. Germline V CDR1 and CDR2: MNHEY, SVGEGT. CDR3 coding DNA: TGTGCCAGCAGTCCGTCGGGAGAAGGGAAACAGAACAATGAGCAGTTCTTC. This translates into CASSPSGEGKQNNEQFF.

This clonotype was counted between two and nine times. The chain is built from TRBV2 and TRBJ1-1, with 7 bases aligning to TRBD1. From germline, CDR1 is SNHLY and CDR2 FYNNEI. This CDR3 region has 15 residues. V trimming: 1 base; J trimming: 4 bases; junction bases outside the gene matches: 6. The CDR3 nucleotides read TGTGCCAGCAGTGAAGTCCCAGGGGGTGGCACTGAAGCTTTCTTT. This gives the protein CASSEVPGGGTEAFF.

This clonotype was detected ten times or more. The CDR3 is CASSQEDRGGETQYF. In DNA form, the CDR3 reads TGCGCCAGCAGCCAAGAGGACAGGGGGGGAGAGACCCAGTACTTC. The chain uses TRBV4-3 and TRBJ2-5; 10 nucleotides line up with TRBD1. Germline V gene data show CDR1 as LGHNA and CDR2 as YSLEER. This CDR3 is 15 amino acids long. V shed 0 bases, J shed 4 bases, and the junction held 2 bases outside the gene matches.

This clonotype was found many times. V usage is TRBV7-9 and J usage is TRBJ1-2; possibly TRBD1 for D (6 bases). Trimming took off 3 bases at V and 6 bases at J, with 20 bases between the two ends. The CDR3 runs to 16 residues. Per the germline V gene, CDR1 is SEHNR and CDR2 is FQNEAQ (reference sequence). The CDR3: CASSFRKGQGPDGYTF. In nucleotides, the CDR3 is TGTGCCAGCAGCTTTAGAAAGGGGCAGGGGCCGGATGGCTACACCTTC.

With respect to this clonotype: This clone may be a read error of a much larger clone one base away. V usage is TRBV7-2 and J usage is TRBJ2-2; 7 nucleotides line up with TRBD1. In germline, CDR1 is SGHTA, CDR2 FQGNSA. The CDR3 runs 16 residues. DNA for the CDR3: TGTGCCAGCAGCCCCGGACAGGCGATAAACACCGGGAAGCTGTTTTTT. It codes for CASSPGQAINTGKLFF. Full variable domain (rest looked up from reference TRBV7-2 and TRBJ2-2): GAGVSQSPSNKVTEKGKDVELRCDPISGHTALYWYRQSLGQGLEFLIYFQGNSAPDKSGLPSDRFSAERTGGSVSTLTIQRTQQEDSAVYLCASSPGQAINTGKLFFGEGSRLTVL.

This clonotype was recorded at least ten times. J is TRBJ2-3 and V is TRBV13; 14 positions match TRBD2. There are 16 residues in the CDR3. Germline V CDR1 and CDR2: PRHDT, FYEKMQ (reference sequence). V dropped 4 bases and J dropped 3; count of bases not matched to a gene: 3. CDR3 nucleotide sequence: TGTGCCAGCAGCTGGGGACTAGCGGGGGCGACAGATACGCAGTATTTT. It codes for CASSWGLAGATDTQYF.

About this clonotype itself: A much larger clone sits a single nucleotide away, making a read error possible. The V and J genes are TRBV4-1 and TRBJ1-6; D remains ambiguous. CDR1 is MGHRA, CDR2 YSYEKL, per germline. CDR3 length equals 15 residues. Trimming took off 3 bases at V and 2 bases at J, with 8 bases between the two ends. CDR3 in DNA: TGCGCCAGCAGCCACAGACCGACCTATAATTCACCCCTCCACTTT. Translating it yields CASSHRPTYNSPLHF.

In this sample, this clonotype turned up many times. This chain joins TRBV5-6 and TRBJ1-5; a possible D gene is TRBD1 (5 bases). The V gene lost 1 base and the J gene lost 3 bases, with 11 bases spanning the gap. The germline V gene encodes CDR1 SGHDT and CDR2 YYEEEE. This CDR3 region has 15 residues. The CDR3 bases are TGTGCCAGCAGCTTGTCGGCCAGGGCCAATCAGCCCCAGCATTTT. Translation: CASSLSARANQPQHF.

This clonotype was observed at least ten times. The V call is TRBV6-6, the J call TRBJ2-3, with D possibly being TRBD2 (6 bases). CDR3 length: 16 residues. V was shortened by 0 bases and J by 0 bases, with 10 bases between the two germline ends. Germline CDR1 MNHNY, CDR2 SVGAGI (reference sequence). CDR3 nucleotide sequence: TGTGCCAGCAGTTACTCTACCAGCGGGAGCACAGATACGCAGTATTTT. Its translation is CASSYSTSGSTDTQYF.

V and J are TRBV27 and TRBJ2-6; 9 bases match TRBD2. Germline CDR1 reads MNHEY; CDR2 reads SMNVEV (reference sequence). The CDR3 is made up of 19 amino acids. V was pared by 4 bases and J by 0 bases, with 10 bases of the junction left unmatched. CDR3 DNA: TGTGCCAGCAGTTCCACTTCGACTAGCGGAAACTCTGGGGCCAACGTCCTGACTTTC. It specifies CASSSTSTSGNSGANVLTF.

This clonotype was picked up many times. J is TRBJ2-7 and V is TRBV2; no clear D gene. The V end was cut by 1 base, the J end by 1 base, with 8 bases between. The V gene's germline CDR1 is SNHLY and CDR2 FYNNEI. The CDR3 spans 14 residues. In DNA, the CDR3 is TGTGCCAGCAGTGAAGGGTCAACGTCCTACGAGCAGTACTTC. Translation gives CASSEGSTSYEQYF.

The rearrangement links TRBV6-5 to TRBJ2-1; 14 bases agree with TRBD2. The germline V gene has CDR1 MNHEY and CDR2 SVGAGI. V was pared by 8 bases and J by 2 bases, with 5 bases of the junction left unmatched. The CDR3 is 16 residues long. The CDR3 region is CASQTSGGAAYNEQFF. CDR3 sequence (DNA): TGTGCCAGCCAGACTAGCGGGGGGGCCGCCTACAATGAGCAGTTCTTC.

This chain links TRBV7-8 with TRBJ2-5; D is perhaps TRBD2 (6 bases). Germline V gene lookup returns CDR1 SGHVS and CDR2 FQNEAQ. The CDR3 has 14 amino acids. Trimming left V 4 bases short and J 5 bases short, with 14 bases between. The CDR3 loop is CASSSLAGWETQYF. The CDR3 nucleotides read TGTGCCAGCAGCTCCCTTGCGGGGTGGGAGACCCAGTACTTC.

Ten or more counts support this clonotype. This chain uses TRBV28 with TRBJ2-3; 8 positions match TRBD1. The CDR3 runs to 16 residues. Germline values: CDR1 MDHEN, CDR2 SYDVKM. J was trimmed by 0 bases and V by 6 bases; bases with no gene match: 8. CDR3 coding DNA: TGTGCCAGCAGGGAGCTAGGACAGGGCAGCACAGATACGCAGTATTTT. Protein sequence: CASRELGQGSTDTQYF.

This clonotype was counted only a few times. The chain links TRBV20-1 to TRBJ1-5; 8 nucleotides line up with TRBD1. The CDR3 length is 17 residues. In germline, CDR1 is DFQATT, CDR2 SNEGSKA (reference sequence). V shed 0 bases, J shed 4 bases, and the junction held 11 bases outside the gene matches. The CDR3 DNA reads TGCAGTGCTAGAGATTGGACAGGGAGACCTCCAAATCAGCCCCAGCATTTT. Its protein is CSARDWTGRPPNQPQHF.

In this sample, this clonotype turned up many times. The V call is TRBV7-2, the J call TRBJ2-7, with D perhaps matching TRBD1 (6 bases). Trimming left V 5 bases short and J 0 bases short, with 14 bases between. The CDR3 has 15 residues. Germline V gene data show CDR1 as SGHTA and CDR2 as FQGNSA. The CDR3 here is CASSPTGFSSYEQYF. CDR3 DNA: TGTGCCAGCAGCCCTACAGGGTTCTCCTCCTACGAGCAGTACTTC.

For this clonotype: This could be a read error, since a much larger clone is one nucleotide away. V usage is TRBV4-1 and J usage is TRBJ1-1; no clear D gene. The CDR3 runs 13 residues. The germline V and J ends were trimmed by 4 bases and 8 bases, with 14 bases remaining between them. From germline, CDR1 is MGHRA and CDR2 YSYEKL. The CDR3 region has the DNA TGCGCCAGCAGCCGATCAAGAACCCAAGAAGCTTTCTTT. Its translation: CASSRSRTQEAFF.